This passage covers 22 T cell receptor beta chains from one sample sequenced in a study of radiotherapy plus CTLA-4 blockade in lung cancer. Assay: immunoSEQ multiplex PCR; the TCRdb copy retains only in-frame clones and omits some. Of some 64,000 clones listed, about 72% are singletons. Sequences were derived from peripheral blood, sampled from a patient treated with radiotherapy plus ipilimumab. Receptors originate from a human donor with non-small cell lung cancer who had a complete response to radiotherapy plus ipilimumab.

This chain links TRBV7-9 with TRBJ1-2; weak D call: TRBD1 (5 bases). The V end lost 5 bases, the J end lost 4 bases, and 14 bases lay between the germline ends. This CDR3 is 14 amino acids long. From germline, CDR1 is SEHNR and CDR2 FQNEAQ (reference sequence). CDR3 coding DNA: TGTGCCAGCAGCCTCGGGGGACCCCTCTATGGCTACACCTTC. Translated, it gives CASSLGGPLYGYTF.

J is TRBJ2-1 and V is TRBV27, with a weak D call TRBD1 (5 bases). V shed 10 bases and J shed 7 bases, with 23 bases lying between them. The CDR3 is made up of 15 amino acids. In germline, CDR1 is MNHEY, CDR2 SMNVEV (reference sequence). The chain's CDR3 is CATAFSTPKGNEQFF. CDR3 DNA: TGTGCCACCGCGTTTAGTACCCCTAAGGGGAATGAGCAGTTCTTC.

The CDR3 nucleotides are TGCAGCGTTGAGGTGGGACTGTTCTATGGCTACACCTTC. It encodes CSVEVGLFYGYTF. The J gene is TRBJ1-2, the V gene TRBV29-1; D perhaps matches TRBD1 (5 bases). The germline V and J ends were trimmed by 3 bases and 4 bases, with 12 bases remaining between them. This CDR3 has 13 amino acids. Per the germline V gene, CDR1 is SQVTM and CDR2 is ANQGSEA.

The chain uses TRBV7-8 and TRBJ2-1; D is uncertain. V was shortened by 5 bases and J by 0 bases, with 5 bases between the two germline ends. The CDR3 is 13 residues long. Germline loops: CDR1 SGHVS, CDR2 FQNEAQ. The CDR3 region is CASSTGSYNEQFF. In DNA, the CDR3 is TGTGCCAGCAGCACGGGCTCCTACAATGAGCAGTTCTTC.

The chain couples TRBV11-3 to TRBJ1-1; 9 nucleotides match TRBD1. The CDR3 totals 15 residues. V lost 4 bases to trimming and J lost 1 base; unmatched junction nucleotides: 4. Per the germline V gene, CDR1 is SGHNT and CDR2 is YENEEA. The DNA of the CDR3 is TGTGCCAGCAGCTCAGGACAGGGGAAGAACACTGAAGCTTTCTTT. It specifies CASSSGQGKNTEAFF.

The chain is built from TRBV7-8 and TRBJ1-2, with D possibly matching TRBD1 (5 bases). V was cut by 1 base and J by 7 bases, with 16 bases left in between. The germline V gene has CDR1 SGHVS and CDR2 FQNEAQ. The CDR3 extends over 15 amino acids. The CDR3 sequence: CASSLGGGGLRGYTF. The CDR3 DNA follows: TGTGCCAGCAGCTTAGGGGGTGGGGGACTGCGTGGCTACACCTTC.

The V and J genes are TRBV30 and TRBJ1-1, with 9 bases that match TRBD1. The ends lost 3 bases at V and 5 bases at J; junction bases unmatched: 4. The CDR3 consists of 13 residues. CDR1 and CDR2 (germline): GTSNPN, SVGIG (reference sequence). CDR3 DNA sequence: TGTGCCTGGAGGGGAGACAGGGGGACTGAAGCTTTCTTT. The encoded protein is CAWRGDRGTEAFF.

The J gene is TRBJ1-5, the V gene TRBV19, with D maybe TRBD1 (6 bases). Between the trimmed V and J ends, which lost 7 bases and 12 bases, there was a span of 19 bases. This CDR3 contains 13 residues. Germline V lookup: CDR1 LNHDA, CDR2 SQIVND (reference sequence). For the CDR3, the DNA is TGTGCCAGTACGCAGGGTTCAGGGGTGGACCAGCATTTT. It codes for CASTQGSGVDQHF.

The genes are TRBV9 and TRBJ1-4; 7 bases map to TRBD1. This CDR3 has 16 residues. V was clipped by 3 bases and J by 2 bases; unmatched bases: 7. CDR1 is SGDLS and CDR2 is YYNGEE in the germline V gene. The CDR3 region is CASSESDRATNEKLFF. The CDR3 coding sequence is TGTGCCAGCAGCGAAAGCGACAGGGCCACTAATGAAAAACTGTTTTTT.

The V and J genes are TRBV28 and TRBJ2-5; TRBD1 might be the D (6 bases). This CDR3 region has 13 residues. V lost 4 bases and J lost 2, with 8 bases in between. Germline V gene sequence: CDR1 MDHEN, CDR2 SYDVKM. In DNA, the CDR3 is TGTGCCAGCAGTTCAGGGGAACAAGAGACCCAGTACTTC. It specifies CASSSGEQETQYF. Combining the CDR3 with reference TRBV28 and TRBJ2-5 gives the whole variable domain DVKVTQSSRYLVKRTGEKVFLECVQDMDHENMFWYRQDPGLGLRLIYFSYDVKMKEKGDIPEGYSVSREKKERFSLILESASTNQTSMYLCASSSGEQETQYFGPGTRLLVL.

J is TRBJ2-1 and V is TRBV10-3; 7 nucleotides align to TRBD1. V shed 3 bases, J shed 6 bases, and the junction held 5 bases outside the gene matches. This CDR3 has 14 residues. Germline assignment: CDR1 ENHRY and CDR2 SYGVKD. The CDR3, as DNA: TGTGCCATCAGTGAAGAGGGGGCAGCCAATGAGCAGTTCTTC. It codes for CAISEEGAANEQFF.

The genes are TRBV10-1 and TRBJ2-7; D might be TRBD1 (6 bases). Germline CDR1 WNHNN, CDR2 SYGVQD (reference sequence). The length of the CDR3 is 15 residues. V gave up 3 bases and J gave up 1 base, with 13 bases separating them. The DNA for the CDR3 is TGCGCCAGCAGTGATCAAGACAGGCCGTCCTACGAGCAGTACTTC. Translation gives CASSDQDRPSYEQYF.

The genes are TRBV5-1 and TRBJ1-2; 9 bases map to TRBD1. CDR3 length: 16 residues. Looked up from germline, CDR1 is SGHRS and CDR2 is YFSETQ. Trimming cost V 4 bases and J 4 bases; bases outside gene matches: 11. CDR3 protein: CASSPGTGSTVYGYTF. CDR3 bases: TGCGCCAGCAGCCCTGGGACAGGGAGCACCGTCTATGGCTACACCTTC.

The CDR3 DNA sequence: TGTGCCACCAGCAGGGAAAGGACAGGGGTACAAGAGACCCAGTACTTC. This translates into CATSRERTGVQETQYF. The genes are TRBV15 and TRBJ2-5; 9 bases agree with TRBD1. CDR3 size: 16 residues. CDR1 is LNHNV, CDR2 YYDKDF, per germline (reference sequence). Losses at the gene ends were 3 bases for V and 2 bases for J; bases not matched to a gene: 7.

The CDR3 reads CASSSPASGGALGYIQYF. CDR3 coding DNA: TGTGCCAGCAGTTCCCCCGCTAGCGGGGGGGCCTTGGGGTACATTCAGTACTTC. The V gene is TRBV5-4, the J gene TRBJ2-4; TRBD2 matches at 12 bases. From germline, CDR1 is SGHNT and CDR2 YYREEE (reference sequence). Germline trimming cut 5 bases from V and 8 bases from J; bases unmatched to any gene: 17. This CDR3 contains 18 residues.

This chain uses TRBV19 with TRBJ1-5, with D perhaps matching TRBD1 (6 bases). V lost 1 base to trimming and J lost 7 bases, with 14 bases between them. CDR1 is LNHDA, CDR2 SQIVND, per germline (reference sequence). The CDR3 extends over 15 amino acids. CDR3 in DNA: TGTGCCAGTAGTATAGTAGGGGGTAGGAGACAGCCCCAGCATTTT. Translated: CASSIVGGRRQPQHF.

The chain links TRBV30 to TRBJ1-5; no clear D. Germline V lookup: CDR1 GTSNPN, CDR2 SVGIG (reference sequence). The CDR3 length is 13 residues. V was trimmed by 3 bases and J by 4 bases, leaving 10 bases between them. In DNA form, the CDR3 reads TGTGCCTGGAGCCTAAAAGGGAATCAGCCCCAGCATTTT. Protein sequence: CAWSLKGNQPQHF.

In its sample, this clone was seen a few times. The chain recombines TRBV18 with TRBJ2-5; 9 bases fit TRBD1. Germline V gives CDR1 KGHSH, CDR2 LQKENI. Trimming at V came to 0 bases and at J to 2 bases, leaving 1 base not matched to a gene. The CDR3 contains 15 residues. CDR3 in DNA: TGTGCCAGCTCACCACCCGGGACAGGGCAAGAGACCCAGTACTTC. The encoded protein is CASSPPGTGQETQYF.

The chain employs TRBV7-6 and TRBJ2-5, with 12 positions matching TRBD2. CDR3 length: 17 residues. CDR1 is SGHVS and CDR2 is FNYEAQ in the germline V gene. V shed 3 bases, J shed 4 bases, and the junction held 9 bases outside the gene matches. The CDR3 DNA reads TGTGCCAGCAGCTTCCCGACTAGCGGGAGTTCGCGAGAGACCCAGTACTTC. Translation gives CASSFPTSGSSRETQYF.

The V gene is TRBV5-6, the J gene TRBJ1-2; 8 bases match TRBD1. The ends lost 3 bases at V and 3 bases at J; junction bases unmatched: 16. Per the germline V gene, CDR1 is SGHDT and CDR2 is YYEEEE. CDR3 length: 18 amino acids. CDR3 in amino acids: CASSSEIAGGAEYYGYTF. The DNA of the CDR3 is TGTGCCAGCAGCTCGGAAATCGCAGGGGGCGCGGAGTACTATGGCTACACCTTC.

This rearrangement joins TRBV13 to TRBJ2-4, with D perhaps TRBD1 (6 bases). Trimming shortened V by 2 bases and J by 3 bases, and 11 bases separated the two germline ends. The CDR3 extends over 15 amino acids. Germline CDR1 reads PRHDT; CDR2 reads FYEKMQ (reference sequence). For the CDR3, the DNA is TGTGCCAGCAGCTTAACAGGGTCGGTCAAAAACATTCAGTACTTC. Its protein product is CASSLTGSVKNIQYF.

The V and J genes are TRBV5-4 and TRBJ1-4; no reliable D call. The germline V gene encodes CDR1 SGHNT and CDR2 YYREEE (reference sequence). The CDR3 is 15 amino acids. Between the trimmed V and J ends, which lost 3 bases and 3 bases, there was a span of 12 bases. The CDR3 bases are TGTGCCAGCAGCTCCCTGGGTGGGTCTAATGAAAAACTGTTTTTT. Translation gives CASSSLGGSNEKLFF.